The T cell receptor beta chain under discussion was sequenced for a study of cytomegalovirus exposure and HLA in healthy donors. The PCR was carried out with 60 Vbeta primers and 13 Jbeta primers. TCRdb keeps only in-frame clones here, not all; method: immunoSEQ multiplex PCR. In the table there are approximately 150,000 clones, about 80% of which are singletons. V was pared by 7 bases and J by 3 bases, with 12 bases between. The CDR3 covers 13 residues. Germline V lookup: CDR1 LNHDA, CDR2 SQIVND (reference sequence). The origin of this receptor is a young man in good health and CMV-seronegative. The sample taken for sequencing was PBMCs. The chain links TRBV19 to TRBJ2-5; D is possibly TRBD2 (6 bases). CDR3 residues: CASTPRGEETQYF. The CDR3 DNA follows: TGTGCCAGTACCCCGCGGGGAGAAGAGACCCAGTACTTC. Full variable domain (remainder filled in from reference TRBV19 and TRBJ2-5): DGGITQSPKYLFRKEGQNVTLSCEQNLNHDAMYWYRQDPGQGLRLIYYSQIVNDFQKGDIAEGYSVSREKKESFPLTVTSAQKNPTAFYLCASTPRGEETQYFGPGTRLLVL.